Presented here are 3 T cell receptor beta chains from one specimen sequenced in a study of blood T cell repertoires in COVID-19. Here immunoSEQ multiplex PCR was the method, and the copy in TCRdb shows in-frame clones only, minus some. Of approximately 280,000 clones detected, 90% appear once; the ten largest clones hold about 1.5%. The sample comprised PBMCs or T cells enriched from blood (not recorded which). All receptors derive from a woman under 30 with acute COVID-19.

The V gene is TRBV2, the J gene TRBJ1-2; no clear D. The CDR3 totals 14 residues. In germline, CDR1 is SNHLY, CDR2 FYNNEI. Trimming took off 4 bases at V and 0 bases at J, with 9 bases between the two ends. CDR3 region: CASSVSTSNYGYTF. The CDR3 DNA reads TGTGCCAGCAGTGTGTCCACTTCTAACTATGGCTACACCTTC.

V and J are TRBV18 and TRBJ1-1; TRBD1 agrees at 7 bases. Germline CDR1 KGHSH, CDR2 LQKENI. The CDR3 loop spans 16 amino acids. The ends lost 3 bases at V and 0 bases at J; junction bases unmatched: 7. For the CDR3, the DNA is TGTGCCAGCTCACCTAGACAGGGCTACCTGAACACTGAAGCTTTCTTT. It yields the protein CASSPRQGYLNTEAFF.

The chain has TRBV5-1 and TRBJ2-4; 9 bases agree with TRBD1. CDR3 length: 14 residues. Germline V gene data show CDR1 as SGHRS and CDR2 as YFSETQ. The J segment lost 6 bases and the V segment lost 3 bases, leaving 4 bases of the junction unmatched. CDR3: CASSSWTGVNIQYF. In nucleotides, the CDR3 is TGCGCCAGCAGCTCTTGGACAGGGGTAAACATTCAGTACTTC.